This is a list of T cell receptor beta chains from one sample in a study of cytomegalovirus exposure and HLA in healthy donors. Measured with immunoSEQ multiplex PCR; TCRdb has only the in-frame clones, and not every one. The sample carries approximately 96,000 clones, approximately 74% recorded once. Material: PBMCs. These receptors all stem from a male donor in good health and CMV-seronegative. Each CDR3 is given with its conserved first and last residue. Each record gives: clone size, J gene, D gene, V gene, CDR3 protein, CDR3 DNA. The D gene is left open where the match is weak. Clone sizes are given selectively: once, few, many, or a class where the clone is expanded.

NA,TRBJ1-2,TRBD1,TRBV28,CASSFIGTGGRYGYTF,TGTGCCAGCAGTTTCATTGGGACAGGGGGCCGGTATGGCTACACCTTC
NA,TRBJ2-2,TRBD2,TRBV5-6,CASSFRPQDGRTGELFF,TGTGCCAGCAGCTTCAGGCCACAGGACGGGAGGACCGGGGAGCTGTTTTTT
NA,TRBJ2-7,TRBD1,TRBV6-1,CASREQGVSYEQYF,TGTGCCAGCAGAGAACAGGGGGTATCCTACGAGCAGTACTTC
once,TRBJ1-5,TRBD1,TRBV30,CAWRGTGIAQPQHF,TGTGCCTGGAGGGGGACAGGGATCGCCCAGCCCCAGCATTTT
NA,TRBJ1-5,TRBD1,TRBV9,CASSVTGTGAEPQHF,TGTGCCAGCAGCGTAACCGGGACAGGGGCTGAGCCCCAGCATTTT
NA,TRBJ1-2,NA,TRBV4-3,CASSHDRMLGYGYTF,TGCGCCAGCAGCCACGACAGGATGCTTGGGTATGGCTACACCTTC
NA,TRBJ1-5,TRBD1,TRBV30,CAWRSPSKTGHQPQHF,TGTGCCTGGAGGTCCCCCTCTAAGACAGGGCATCAGCCCCAGCATTTT
NA,TRBJ2-2,TRBD1,TRBV28,CASSPPTGVTGELFF,TGTGCCAGCAGTCCACCGACAGGGGTAACCGGGGAGCTGTTTTTT
NA,TRBJ2-7,NA,TRBV19,CASSLTSNGEQYF,TGTGCCAGTAGCTTGACTAGTAACGGCGAGCAGTACTTC
NA,TRBJ2-3,NA,TRBV5-1,CASSLPQGYTQYF,TGCGCCAGCAGCTTACCACAGGGATATACGCAGTATTTT
NA,TRBJ1-5,NA,TRBV7-9,CASSLSASNQPQHF,TGTGCCAGCAGCTTAAGCGCTAGCAATCAGCCCCAGCATTTT
NA,TRBJ1-1,NA,TRBV5-1,CASSFSGSNTEAFF,TGCGCCAGCAGCTTCTCAGGCAGTAACACTGAAGCTTTCTTT
NA,TRBJ2-7,NA,TRBV6-6,CASKTDSYSYEQYF,TGTGCCAGCAAGACAGACAGTTACTCCTACGAGCAGTACTTC
NA,TRBJ1-4,NA,TRBV30,CAWNSGRSNEKLFF,TGTGCCTGGAACTCTGGGAGGTCTAATGAAAAACTGTTTTTT
NA,TRBJ2-3,NA,TRBV10-3,CAIRLAGSTDTQYF,TGTGCCATCCGTCTGGCAGGCTCCACAGATACGCAGTATTTT
NA,TRBJ2-1,TRBD2,TRBV18,CASSQGLAGGNEQFF,TGTGCCAGCTCCCAAGGACTAGCGGGAGGGAATGAGCAGTTCTTC
few,TRBJ1-4,TRBD1,TRBV5-4,CASSTGTGDEKLFF,TGTGCCAGCAGTACCGGGACAGGGGATGAAAAACTGTTTTTT
NA,TRBJ2-7,NA,TRBV28,CASRTGYEQYF,TGTGCCAGCAGGACAGGTTACGAGCAGTACTTC
NA,TRBJ2-3,NA,TRBV6-1,CASNVGGALADTQYF,TGTGCCAGTAACGTTGGGGGGGCGTTGGCAGATACGCAGTATTTT
once,TRBJ1-6,NA,TRBV14,CASSQDVQSPLHF,TGTGCCAGCAGCCAAGATGTACAATCACCCCTCCACTTT
NA,TRBJ2-5,NA,TRBV7-6,CASSMTPSQETQYF,TGTGCCAGCAGCATGACACCTTCCCAGGAGACCCAGTACTTC
NA,TRBJ2-7,NA,TRBV10-3,CAISTLLAYEQYF,TGTGCCATCAGTACCCTTTTAGCCTACGAGCAGTACTTC
NA,TRBJ2-5,NA,TRBV13,CASRPPYRDGETQYF,TGTGCCAGCAGACCCCCCTACAGGGACGGGGAGACCCAGTACTTC
NA,TRBJ1-2,TRBD1,TRBV19,CASSMRDRGYYGYTF,TGTGCCAGTAGTATGCGGGACAGGGGATACTATGGCTACACCTTC
NA,TRBJ1-1,NA,TRBV18,CASSERGGSAFF,TGTGCCAGCTCAGAACGCGGGGGGTCGGCTTTCTTT
NA,TRBJ1-5,TRBD1,TRBV5-1,CASSFLSGGDQPQHF,TGCGCCAGCAGCTTTCTCTCAGGGGGCGATCAGCCCCAGCATTTT
NA,TRBJ2-3,NA,TRBV14,CASSQDLAGASTDTQYF,TGTGCCAGCAGCCAAGATCTAGCTGGTGCTAGCACAGATACGCAGTATTTT
few,TRBJ2-7,TRBD2,TRBV19,CASSISGSGYEQYF,TGTGCCAGTAGTATTAGCGGGAGTGGGTACGAGCAGTACTTC
NA,TRBJ2-3,TRBD1,TRBV19,CASSRTGTGGRTDTQYF,TGTGCCAGTAGTCGGACCGGGACAGGGGGCCGCACAGATACGCAGTATTTT